Below, 2 T cell receptor beta chains from the same sample are listed, as sequenced in a study of cytomegalovirus exposure and HLA in healthy donors. Measured with immunoSEQ multiplex PCR; TCRdb has only the in-frame clones, and not every one. The data hold about 83,000 clones, with 96% observed a single time. The specimen sequenced was PBMCs. All receptors come from a woman aged 18-29 years in good health and CMV-seronegative.

V and J are TRBV5-1 and TRBJ1-1, with a tentative D call TRBD1 (6 bases). The length of the CDR3 is 15 residues. Trimming took off 3 bases at V and 3 bases at J, with 15 bases between the two ends. CDR1 is SGHRS and CDR2 is YFSETQ in the germline V gene. Here the CDR3 reads CASSSWGPGDTEAFF. DNA for the CDR3: TGCGCCAGCAGCTCTTGGGGGCCAGGGGACACTGAAGCTTTCTTT.

V usage is TRBV27 and J usage is TRBJ2-7; the match to TRBD2 covers 7 bases. The CDR3 runs 14 residues. The germline CDR1 and CDR2 sequences are MNHEY and SMNVEV (reference sequence). The ends lost 5 bases at V and 2 bases at J; junction bases unmatched: 6. DNA for the CDR3: TGTGCCAGCAGTCAAGCGGGACCCCCCTACGAGCAGTACTTC. Translated: CASSQAGPPYEQYF.